This T cell receptor beta chain was retrieved from a study of shared clonotypes between healthy human individuals. Sequenced by immunoSEQ multiplex PCR; TCRdb stores in-frame clones only, minus some. Here the sample spans approximately 640,000 clones, more than 70% being singletons. This clone was observed a handful of times. The sample taken for sequencing was memory CD4+ T cells sorted from blood. Subset specified: CD45RA-negative fraction. The receptor was derived from a woman aged 25 to 39 in good health.

This CDR3 is CASSPTGVTYNEQFF. CDR3 nucleotides: TGTGCCAGCTCACCGACAGGGGTGACCTACAATGAGCAGTTCTTC. The genes are TRBV18 and TRBJ2-1; the match to TRBD1 covers 8 bases. V trimming: 3 bases; J trimming: 2 bases; junction bases outside the gene matches: 3. CDR3 length: 15 residues. Germline loops: CDR1 KGHSH, CDR2 LQKENI.